This is a list of T cell receptor beta chains from one sample in a study of blood T cell repertoires in COVID-19. Method: immunoSEQ multiplex PCR; TCRdb's copy keeps in-frame clones and lacks some. Altogether about 200,000 clones are present, around four fifths being singletons, with the ten largest covering 6.9%. Input material: peripheral blood. The receptors originated from a human donor with acute or convalescent COVID-19. The donor label of this sample is uncertain. Both conserved end residues are part of each CDR3. The D gene is left open where the match is weak. Clone size is stated in some rows and not others, as once, few, many or a class when expanded.

D gene	J gene	CDR3 length	V gene	clone size	CDR3 protein	CDR3 DNA
TRBD1	TRBJ1-2	14	TRBV28	.	CASSRETGPYGYTF	TGTGCCAGCAGCCGCGAGACAGGGCCCTATGGCTACACCTTC
.	TRBJ2-1	11	TRBV2	few	CASARAGRQFF	TGTGCCAGCGCCCGGGCGGGAAGGCAGTTCTTC
.	TRBJ2-1	13	TRBV7-9	.	CASSLTGANEQFF	TGTGCCAGCAGCTTAACAGGCGCGAATGAGCAGTTCTTC
.	TRBJ2-1	13	TRBV6-5	once	CASSLAVNNEQFF	TGTGCCAGCTCGCTTGCAGTTAATAATGAGCAGTTCTTC
TRBD1	TRBJ2-7	16	TRBV5-1	.	CASSLDSGQGWSEQYF	TGCGCCAGCAGCTTGGATTCGGGACAGGGATGGAGCGAGCAGTACTTC
.	TRBJ2-1	12	TRBV24-1	.	CATSRGYNEQFF	TGTGCCACCAGTCGGGGGTACAATGAGCAGTTCTTC
TRBD2	TRBJ2-1	15	TRBV6-5	once	CASSYGSGKVNEQFF	TGTGCCAGCAGTTACGGTAGCGGGAAAGTAAATGAGCAGTTCTTC
.	TRBJ2-7	15	TRBV21-1	.	CASSKEDRSPLEQYF	TGTGCCAGCAGCAAAGAGGACAGGAGCCCCTTGGAGCAGTACTTC
.	TRBJ1-2	12	TRBV30	.	CAWHRETGGYTF	TGTGCCTGGCACCGTGAGACGGGAGGCTACACCTTC
TRBD2	TRBJ2-7	15	TRBV27	.	CASSSGTTGSYEQYF	TGTGCCAGCAGTTCCGGGACTACCGGGTCCTACGAGCAGTACTTC
.	TRBJ2-7	15	TRBV30	.	CAWSRGGILQYEQYF	TGTGCCTGGAGCCGGGGCGGGATTTTACAGTACGAGCAGTACTTC
.	TRBJ2-7	16	TRBV28	.	CATTPGGADLSYEQYF	TGTGCCACCACCCCCGGAGGGGCGGACCTGTCCTACGAGCAGTACTTC
TRBD2	TRBJ2-1	14	TRBV10-3	.	CANSREGGYNEQFF	TGTGCCAATTCGCGGGAGGGTGGCTACAATGAGCAGTTCTTC
.	TRBJ2-7	11	TRBV11-2	few	CASSLDSPIYF	TGTGCCAGCAGCTTAGATTCCCCCATCTACTTC
.	TRBJ2-2	13	TRBV12-3/TRBV12-4	.	CASRTGDTGELFF	TGTGCCAGCAGGACGGGAGACACCGGGGAGCTGTTTTTT
TRBD2	TRBJ2-1	19	TRBV7-6	once	CASSRLAGSVLGSYNEQFF	TGTGCCAGCAGCCGCCTAGCGGGATCGGTTCTAGGCTCCTACAATGAGCAGTTCTTC
TRBD1	TRBJ2-7	12	TRBV30	.	CAWNSGQGRQYF	TGTGCCTGGAATTCCGGACAGGGGAGGCAGTACTTC
.	TRBJ2-1	15	TRBV9	.	CASSVEVASVYEQFF	TGTGCCAGCAGCGTAGAGGTAGCGTCGGTATATGAGCAGTTCTTC
TRBD1	TRBJ1-3	13	TRBV3-1/TRBV3-2	.	CASSQGQGTTIYF	TGTGCCAGCAGCCAAGGACAGGGCACCACCATATATTTT
.	TRBJ2-1	14	TRBV5-1	.	CASSPEVAGREQFF	TGCGCCAGCAGCCCCGAGGTGGCAGGGAGGGAGCAGTTCTTC
.	TRBJ1-1	13	TRBV7-9	.	CASSFAGNTEAFF	TGTGCCAGCAGCTTTGCGGGGAACACTGAAGCTTTCTTT
.	TRBJ1-2	15	TRBV18	.	CASSPSGLTNYGYTF	TGTGCCAGCTCACCATCCGGGTTAACGAACTATGGCTACACCTTC